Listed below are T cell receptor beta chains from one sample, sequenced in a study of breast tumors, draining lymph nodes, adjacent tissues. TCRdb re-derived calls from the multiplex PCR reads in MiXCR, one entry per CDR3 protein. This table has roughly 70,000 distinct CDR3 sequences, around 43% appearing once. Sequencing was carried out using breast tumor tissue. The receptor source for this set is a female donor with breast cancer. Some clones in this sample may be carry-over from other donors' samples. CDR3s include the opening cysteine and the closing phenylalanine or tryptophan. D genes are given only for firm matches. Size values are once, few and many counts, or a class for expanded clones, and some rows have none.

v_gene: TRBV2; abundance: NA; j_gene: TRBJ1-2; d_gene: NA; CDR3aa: CASSAGSGYGYTF; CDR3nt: TGTGCCAGCAGTGCAGGGTCAGGGTATGGCTACACCTTC
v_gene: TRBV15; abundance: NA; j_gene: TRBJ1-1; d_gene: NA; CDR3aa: CATSREVARGEAFF; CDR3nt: TGTGCCACCAGCAGAGAGGTAGCGCGGGGTGAAGCTTTCTTT
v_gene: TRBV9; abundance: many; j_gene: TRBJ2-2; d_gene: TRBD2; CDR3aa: CASSEGTSMISTGELFF; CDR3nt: TGTGCCAGCAGCGAAGGGACTAGCATGATCAGCACCGGGGAGCTGTTTTTT
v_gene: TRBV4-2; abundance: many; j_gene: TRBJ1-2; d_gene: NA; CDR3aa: CASSQDEDSIYGYTF; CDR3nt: TGTGCCAGCAGCCAAGATGAGGACAGCATCTATGGCTACACCTTC
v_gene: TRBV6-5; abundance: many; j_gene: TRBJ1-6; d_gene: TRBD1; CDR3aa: CASSYSLGTAYNSPLHF; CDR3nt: TGTGCCAGCAGTTACTCGTTAGGGACAGCTTATAATTCACCCCTCCACTTT
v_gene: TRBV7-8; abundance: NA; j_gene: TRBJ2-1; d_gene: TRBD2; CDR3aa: CASSPTSGSYNEQLF; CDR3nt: TGCGCCAGCAGCCCGACTAGCGGATCCTACAATGAGCAGCTCTTC
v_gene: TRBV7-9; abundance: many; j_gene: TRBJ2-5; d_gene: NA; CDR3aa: CASSQYRAGELQETQYF; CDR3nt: TGTGCCAGCAGCCAATACAGGGCGGGGGAACTCCAAGAGACCCAGTACTTC
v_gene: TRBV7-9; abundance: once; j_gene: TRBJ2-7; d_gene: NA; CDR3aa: CASSPEGRNPYEQYF; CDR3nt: TGTGCCAGCAGCCCAGAGGGCAGGAACCCCTACGAGCAGTACTTC
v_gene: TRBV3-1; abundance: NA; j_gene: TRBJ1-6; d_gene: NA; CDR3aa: CASSLAGRDNSPLHF; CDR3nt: TGTGCCAGCAGCCTCGCGGGACGGGATAATTCACCCCTCCACTTT
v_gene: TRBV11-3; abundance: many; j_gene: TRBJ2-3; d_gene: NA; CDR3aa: CASSLARGVVSGDTQYF; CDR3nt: TGTGCCAGCAGCTTAGCTCGGGGCGTCGTTAGTGGAGATACGCAGTATTTT
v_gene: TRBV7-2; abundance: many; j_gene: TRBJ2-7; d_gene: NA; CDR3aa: CASSLHLSYEQYF; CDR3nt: TGTGCCAGCAGCTTACATCTCTCCTACGAGCAGTACTTC
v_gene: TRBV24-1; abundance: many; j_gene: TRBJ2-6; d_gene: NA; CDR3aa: CATSVHSGANVLTF; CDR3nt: TGTGCCACCAGTGTCCATTCTGGGGCCAACGTCCTGACTTTC
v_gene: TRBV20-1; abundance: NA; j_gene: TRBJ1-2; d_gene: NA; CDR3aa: CSASGLEQAYGYTF; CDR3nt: TGCAGTGCTAGTGGTTTGGAACAGGCCTATGGCTACACCTTC
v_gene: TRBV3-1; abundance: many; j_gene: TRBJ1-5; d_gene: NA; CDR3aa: CASSQVGVNQPQHF; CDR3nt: TGTGCCAGCAGCCAAGTCGGGGTCAATCAGCCCCAGCATTTT
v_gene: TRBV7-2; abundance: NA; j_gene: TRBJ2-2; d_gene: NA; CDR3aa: CASTPGWSYTGELFF; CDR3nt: TGTGCCAGCACCCCCGGATGGTCCTACACCGGGGAGCTGTTTTTT
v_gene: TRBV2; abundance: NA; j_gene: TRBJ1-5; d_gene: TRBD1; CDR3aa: CASSDGDRGNQPQHF; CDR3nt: TGTGCCAGCAGTGACGGGGACAGGGGAAACCAGCCCCAGCATTTT
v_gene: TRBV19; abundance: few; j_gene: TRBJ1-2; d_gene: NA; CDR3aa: CASRPQTNYGYTF; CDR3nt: TGTGCCAGTAGACCGCAGACTAACTATGGCTACACCTTC
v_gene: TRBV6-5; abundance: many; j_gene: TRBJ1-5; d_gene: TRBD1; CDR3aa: CASSCKPCNRGGNQPQHF; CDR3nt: TGTGCCAGCAGTTGCAAGCCTTGTAACAGGGGTGGCAATCAGCCCCAGCATTTT
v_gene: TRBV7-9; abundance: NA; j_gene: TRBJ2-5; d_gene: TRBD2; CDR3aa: CASSSGVAGLQSTQYF; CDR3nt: TGTGCCAGCAGCTCTGGGGTAGCGGGCCTCCAAAGTACCCAGTACTTC
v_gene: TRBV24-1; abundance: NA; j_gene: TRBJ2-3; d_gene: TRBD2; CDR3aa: CATSLGSGRMSDTQYF; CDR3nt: TGTGCCACCAGTTTGGGTAGCGGGAGAATGTCAGATACGCAGTATTTT
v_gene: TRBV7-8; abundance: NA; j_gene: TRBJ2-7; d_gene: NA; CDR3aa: CASSGTWNEQYF; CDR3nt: TGTGCCAGCAGCGGTACCTGGAACGAGCAGTACTTC
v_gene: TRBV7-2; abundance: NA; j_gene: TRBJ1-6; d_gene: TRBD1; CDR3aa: CASSLDQGQPRFSSYNSPLHF; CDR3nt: TGTGCCAGCAGCTTAGACCAGGGACAGCCAAGGTTCAGCTCCTATAATTCACCCCTCCACTTT
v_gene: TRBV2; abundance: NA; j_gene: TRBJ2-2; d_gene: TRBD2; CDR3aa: CASRGKLAGATGELFF; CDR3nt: TGTGCCAGCAGGGGTAAACTAGCGGGGGCCACCGGGGAGCTGTTTTTT
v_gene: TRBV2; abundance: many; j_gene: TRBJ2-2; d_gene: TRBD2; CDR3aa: CASGLAGADGELFF; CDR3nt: TGTGCCAGCGGACTAGCGGGGGCGGACGGGGAGCTGTTTTTT
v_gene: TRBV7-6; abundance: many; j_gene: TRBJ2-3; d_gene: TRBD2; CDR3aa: CASSLVAGGQNTQYF; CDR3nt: TGTGCCAGCAGCTTAGTAGCGGGGGGGCAAAATACGCAGTATTTT
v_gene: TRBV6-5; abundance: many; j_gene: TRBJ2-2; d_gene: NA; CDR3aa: CASSHAALLTGELFF; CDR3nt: TGTGCCAGCAGTCACGCGGCTTTGTTGACCGGGGAGCTGTTTTTT
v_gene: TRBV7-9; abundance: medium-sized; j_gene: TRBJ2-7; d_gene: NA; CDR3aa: CASSILDSEQYF; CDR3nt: TGTGCCAGCAGCATATTGGACAGCGAGCAGTACTTC
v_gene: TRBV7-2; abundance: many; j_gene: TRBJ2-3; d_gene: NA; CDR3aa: CASTLGAGVSDTQYF; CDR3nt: TGTGCCAGCACTTTGGGGGCGGGGGTTTCAGATACGCAGTATTTT
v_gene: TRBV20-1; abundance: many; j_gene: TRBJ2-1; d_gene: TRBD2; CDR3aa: CSARRLAGQGNEQFF; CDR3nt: TGCAGTGCGCGAAGGCTAGCGGGGCAGGGCAATGAGCAGTTCTTC
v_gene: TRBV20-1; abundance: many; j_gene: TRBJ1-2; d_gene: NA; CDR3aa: CSFNSDTGYGYTF; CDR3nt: TGCAGTTTCAACAGCGACACGGGCTATGGCTACACCTTC
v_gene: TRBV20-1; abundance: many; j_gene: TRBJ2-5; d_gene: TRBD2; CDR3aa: CSAAGTRETQYF; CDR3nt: TGCAGTGCCGCCGGGACTAGGGAGACCCAGTACTTC
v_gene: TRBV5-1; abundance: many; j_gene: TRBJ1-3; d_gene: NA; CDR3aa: CASSLGLVSGNTIYF; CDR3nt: TGCGCCAGCAGCTTGGGACTGGTCTCTGGAAACACCATATATTTT
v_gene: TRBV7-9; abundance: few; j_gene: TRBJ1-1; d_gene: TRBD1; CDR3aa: CASSLDRGLVNTEAFF; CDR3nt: TGTGCCAGCAGCTTAGACAGGGGTCTAGTGAACACTGAAGCTTTCTTT
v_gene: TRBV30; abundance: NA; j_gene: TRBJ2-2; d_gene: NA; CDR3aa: CAWSARQPATGELFF; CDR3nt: TGTGCCTGGAGTGCACGGCAGCCGGCCACCGGGGAGCTGTTTTTT
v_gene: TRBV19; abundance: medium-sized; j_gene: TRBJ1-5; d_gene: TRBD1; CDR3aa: CASSSRGRSNQPQHF; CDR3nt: TGTGCCAGTAGTTCGAGGGGGCGGTCCAATCAGCCCCAGCATTTT
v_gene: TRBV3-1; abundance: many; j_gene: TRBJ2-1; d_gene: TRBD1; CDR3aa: CASSLGTGRDNEQFF; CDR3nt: TGTGCCAGCAGCCTCGGGACAGGGAGGGACAATGAGCAGTTCTTC
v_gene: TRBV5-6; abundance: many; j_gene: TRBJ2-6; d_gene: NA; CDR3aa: CASSLGNSGANVLTF; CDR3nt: TGTGCCAGCAGCTTGGGCAACTCTGGGGCCAACGTCCTGACTTTC
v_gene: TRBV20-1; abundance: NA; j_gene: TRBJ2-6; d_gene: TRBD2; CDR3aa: CSARHLAGVPGLCSGANVLTF; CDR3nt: TGCAGTGCTAGGCACCTAGCGGGAGTCCCCGGGCTGTGCTCTGGGGCCAACGTCCTGACTTTC
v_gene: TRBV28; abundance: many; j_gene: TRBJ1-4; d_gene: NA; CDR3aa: CASRTGQSKLFF; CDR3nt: TGTGCCAGCAGGACCGGACAGAGTAAACTGTTTTTT
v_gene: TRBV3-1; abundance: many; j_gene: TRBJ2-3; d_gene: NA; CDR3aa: CASSHTPTGATDTQYF; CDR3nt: TGTGCCAGCAGCCATACGCCTACTGGGGCTACAGATACGCAGTATTTT
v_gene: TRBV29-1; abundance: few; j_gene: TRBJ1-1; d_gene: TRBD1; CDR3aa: CSVEGQLNTEAFF; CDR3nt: TGCAGCGTTGAGGGACAGTTGAACACTGAAGCTTTCTTT
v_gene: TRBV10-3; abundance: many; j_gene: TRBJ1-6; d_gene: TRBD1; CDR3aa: CAIRQGNNSPLHF; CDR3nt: TGTGCCATCAGACAGGGGAATAATTCACCCCTCCACTTT
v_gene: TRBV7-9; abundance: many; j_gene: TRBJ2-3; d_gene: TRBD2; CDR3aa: CASSSSIAGFLDTQYF; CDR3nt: TGTGCCAGCAGCTCCAGCATAGCGGGGTTTTTAGATACGCAGTATTTT
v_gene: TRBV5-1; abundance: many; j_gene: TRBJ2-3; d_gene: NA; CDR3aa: CASSLRKGVSTDTQYF; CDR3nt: TGCGCCAGCAGCTTGCGTAAGGGGGTATCGACAGATACGCAGTATTTT
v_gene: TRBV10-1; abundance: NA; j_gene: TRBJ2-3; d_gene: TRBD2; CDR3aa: CASSLAEITDTQYF; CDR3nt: TGCGCCAGCAGTCTAGCGGAAATCACAGATACGCAGTATTTT
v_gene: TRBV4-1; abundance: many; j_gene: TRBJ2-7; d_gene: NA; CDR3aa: CASSPRDISYEQYF; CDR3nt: TGCGCCAGCAGCCCACGGGACATCTCCTACGAGCAGTACTTC
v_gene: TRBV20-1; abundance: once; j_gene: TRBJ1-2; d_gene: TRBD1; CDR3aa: CSAPTGSGYTF; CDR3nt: TGCAGTGCTCCGACAGGGTCTGGCTACACCTTC
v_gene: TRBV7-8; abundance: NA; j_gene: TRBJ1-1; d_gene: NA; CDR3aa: CASSPQSPGLGGTEAFF; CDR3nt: TGTGCCAGCAGCCCACAGTCCCCGGGACTAGGAGGGACTGAAGCTTTCTTT
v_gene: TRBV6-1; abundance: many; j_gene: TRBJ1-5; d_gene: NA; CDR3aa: CASRGPGAGRPQHF; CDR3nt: TGTGCCAGCAGGGGGCCAGGGGCCGGGCGGCCCCAGCATTTT
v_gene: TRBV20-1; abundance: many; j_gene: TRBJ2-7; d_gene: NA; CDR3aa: CSATKGSVNYEQYF; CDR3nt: TGCAGTGCCACGAAGGGGTCGGTAAACTACGAGCAGTACTTC
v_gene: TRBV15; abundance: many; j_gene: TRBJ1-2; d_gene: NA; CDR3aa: CATSLKGDGYGYTF; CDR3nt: TGTGCCACCAGCTTGAAGGGCGATGGCTATGGCTACACCTTC
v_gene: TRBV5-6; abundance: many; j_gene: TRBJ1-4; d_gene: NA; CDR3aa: CASSWAHRANEKLFF; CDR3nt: TGTGCCAGCAGTTGGGCGCACCGAGCCAATGAAAAACTGTTTTTT
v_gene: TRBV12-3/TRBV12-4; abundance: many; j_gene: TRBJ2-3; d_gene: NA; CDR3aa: CASSFQGRRDTQYF; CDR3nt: TGTGCCAGCAGTTTTCAGGGGCGCAGGGATACGCAGTATTTT
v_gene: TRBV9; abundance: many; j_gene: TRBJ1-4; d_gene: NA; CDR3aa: CASSGGLGRAEKLFF; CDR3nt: TGTGCCAGCAGTGGGGGGTTGGGAAGGGCTGAAAAACTGTTTTTT